A selection of T cell receptor beta chains follows, all from one sample in a study of T cells in Graves' hyperthyroidism and ophthalmopathy. TCRdb used MiXCR to reprocess the multiplex PCR reads, holding one entry per CDR3 protein. The sample has around 400,000 distinct CDR3 sequences; 15% to 17% are singletons. The sample consisted of blood. The receptors stem from a woman aged 18-29 years with Graves' hyperthyroidism that later progressed to Graves' ophthalmopathy. Both conserved end residues are part of each CDR3. The D gene is left open where the match is weak. Clone size, where shown, is once, few, many, or a class for clones that have expanded.

j_gene	d_gene	abundance	v_gene	CDR3nt	CDR3aa
TRBJ2-3	-	-	TRBV27	TGTGCCAGCAGTTTGGGGCTTTCGGGAGATACGCAGTATTTT	CASSLGLSGDTQYF
TRBJ2-7	TRBD1	many	TRBV27	TGTGCCAGCAGTAAGGGACAGGGCGCCTACGAGCAGTACTTC	CASSKGQGAYEQYF
TRBJ1-2	TRBD1	-	TRBV5-1	TGCGCCAGGACTCCTCGCCCCGGGGATAATGACAGGGGTTCAGACAGAAAGGACTATGGCTACACCTTC	CARTPRPGDNDRGSDRKDYGYTF
TRBJ1-2	-	few	TRBV3-1	TGTGCCAGCAGCCTGTCCGGGTCTCTTTATGGCTACACCTTC	CASSLSGSLYGYTF
TRBJ1-1	-	-	TRBV4-2	TGTGCCAGCAGCCAAGGACAGCCTGAAGCTTTCTTT	CASSQGQPEAFF
TRBJ2-3	TRBD2	few	TRBV9	TGTGCCAGCAGCGTGGGGGGAGGGGCTGCAGATACGCAGTATTTT	CASSVGGGAADTQYF
TRBJ1-6	-	many	TRBV6-5	TGTGCCAGCAGTTACTATCCCGGGAGGAATTCACCCCTCCACTTT	CASSYYPGRNSPLHF
TRBJ2-3	-	many	TRBV11-2	TGTGCCAGCAGCATCGCTAGCACAGATACGCAGTATTTT	CASSIASTDTQYF
TRBJ2-1	TRBD2	-	TRBV30	TGTGCCTGGAGACAAGCGGGAGTCAATGAGCAGTTCTTC	CAWRQAGVNEQFF
TRBJ1-2	-	many	TRBV28	TGTGCCGGAGGACGGTTTGCAGATGGCTACACCTTC	CAGGRFADGYTF
TRBJ1-5	TRBD1	-	TRBV2	TGTGCCAGCACCCCCGGGACAGGGACGAATCAGCCCCAGCATTTT	CASTPGTGTNQPQHF
TRBJ1-4	-	few	TRBV4-3	TGCGCCAGCAGCCAAGATTGGGGATTTAATGAAAAACTGTTTTTT	CASSQDWGFNEKLFF
TRBJ1-5	TRBD1	many	TRBV7-2	TGTGCCAGCAGCGTCGGACAGGGAAAATTTCAGCCCCAGCATTTT	CASSVGQGKFQPQHF
TRBJ2-7	-	-	TRBV4-2	TGTGCCAGCAGCCAAGATCCTGGGATTCCCTACGAGCAGTACTTC	CASSQDPGIPYEQYF
TRBJ2-1	TRBD1	few	TRBV7-9	TGTGCCAGCAGCTTACACCGGGACAGGCACAATGAGCAGTTCTTC	CASSLHRDRHNEQFF